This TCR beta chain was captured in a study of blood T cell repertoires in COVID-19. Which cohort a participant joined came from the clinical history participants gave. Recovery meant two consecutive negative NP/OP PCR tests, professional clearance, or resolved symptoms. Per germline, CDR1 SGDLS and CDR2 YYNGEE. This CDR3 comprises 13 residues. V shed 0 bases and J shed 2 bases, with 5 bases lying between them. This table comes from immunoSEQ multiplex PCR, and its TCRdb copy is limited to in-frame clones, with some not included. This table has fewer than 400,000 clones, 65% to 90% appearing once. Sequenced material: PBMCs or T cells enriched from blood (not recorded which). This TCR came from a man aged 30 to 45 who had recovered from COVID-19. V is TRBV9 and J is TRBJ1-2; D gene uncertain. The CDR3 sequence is CASSVDRNYGYTF. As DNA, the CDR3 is TGTGCCAGCAGCGTAGACAGAAACTATGGCTACACCTTC.